This T cell receptor (beta chain) was obtained from a study of regulatory T cells in long-lasting Graves disease. Study-wide results and caveats: Accuracy could have been hurt by small sample size. TRBV28 was favored in persistent disease, as were TRBJ1-2 and TRBJ2-5. The persistent group shared 2,741 public clonotypes, more than the approximately 930 shared by new patients.

The time point: persistent/refractory GD, antithyroid drugs over 5 years with positive TRAb. From PBMCs, RNA was extracted and then used to make the TCR library. Roughly 10 milliliters of peripheral blood were drawn into EDTA tubes. Relying on iRepertoire HTBI primers and Arm-PCR of CDR3 regions, the team built TCR beta libraries. TCRdb fed the multiplex PCR reads into MiXCR, producing one record per CDR3 protein. The repertoire includes 650,000 to 700,000 distinct CDR3 sequences, about 32% of them detected once, and 40% to 50% sits in the top ten. The germline gives CDR1 SGDLS, CDR2 YYNGEE. The CDR3 extends over 13 amino acids. Trimming took 8 bases from V and 0 from J, leaving 9 bases between them. Comment on this clonotype: Its antigen is not known.

The V call is TRBV9, the J call TRBJ1-3; D gene uncertain. The specimen was peripheral blood mononuclear cells (PBMCs), collected when the disease was refractory, from a patient treated with antithyroid drugs. The TCR originated in a female donor with Graves disease. The CDR3 loop reads CASTSGSGNTIYF. Written as DNA, the CDR3 is TGTGCCAGTACCTCGGGCTCTGGAAACACCATATATTTT.